Presented here are 5 T cell receptor beta chains from one specimen sequenced in a study of cytomegalovirus exposure and HLA in healthy donors. The PCR employed 60 Vbeta primers together with 13 Jbeta primers. Repertoires were generated with immunoSEQ multiplex PCR, while TCRdb's copy carries only in-frame clones and drops some. The sample records almost 200,000 clones, 70% to 90% being singletons. Sequenced sample: PBMCs. The receptor source for this set is a woman aged 45-65 years in good health and CMV-seronegative.

This chain connects TRBV11-3 to TRBJ2-1, with D perhaps TRBD2 (6 bases). CDR3 length: 14 amino acids. V was cut by 3 bases and J by 6 bases, with 12 bases left in between. Germline-derived CDR1 and CDR2 are SGHNT and YENEEA. The CDR3 loop is CASSLGLARNEQFF. In DNA, the CDR3 is TGTGCCAGCAGCTTGGGCCTAGCGCGCAATGAGCAGTTCTTC. Supplemented by reference TRBV11-3 and TRBJ2-1, the full variable domain reads EAGVVQSPRYKIIEKKQPVAFWCNPISGHNTLYWYLQNLGQGPELLIRYENEEAVDDSQLPKDRFSAERLKGVDSTLKIQPAELGDSAVYLCASSLGLARNEQFFGPGTRLTVL.

This chain links TRBV7-9 with TRBJ1-1; possibly TRBD1 for D (6 bases). Per the germline V gene, CDR1 is SEHNR and CDR2 is FQNEAQ (reference sequence). V gave up 5 bases and J gave up 1 base, with 8 bases separating them. The CDR3 contains 13 residues. The CDR3 DNA reads TGTGCCAGCAGCGACAGGAGGAACACTGAAGCTTTCTTT. Protein: CASSDRRNTEAFF.

The chain uses TRBV27 and TRBJ2-3; D is unclear. Germline V gives CDR1 MNHEY, CDR2 SMNVEV (reference sequence). V lost 9 bases to trimming and J lost 2 bases, with 15 bases between them. The CDR3 runs to 14 residues. CDR3 residues: CASQNSPVTDTQYF. CDR3 DNA: TGTGCCAGTCAAAATTCCCCGGTCACAGATACGCAGTATTTT.

V usage is TRBV2 and J usage is TRBJ2-7, with 9 positions matching TRBD2. Germline CDR1 and CDR2: SNHLY and FYNNEI. V shed 6 bases and J 2 bases; nucleotides not matched to a gene: 5. The CDR3 has 14 amino acids. The CDR3 coding sequence is TGTGCCAGCAGGCCCAGACTAGCGGCCTACGAGCAGTACTTC. This encodes CASRPRLAAYEQYF. Filled out from reference TRBV2 and TRBJ2-7, the complete variable domain reads EPEVTQTPSHQVTQMGQEVILRCVPISNHLYFYWYRQILGQKVEFLVSFYNNEISEKSEIFDDQFSVERPDGSNFTLKIRSTKLEDSAMYFCASRPRLAAYEQYFGPGTRLTVT.

The V and J genes are TRBV27 and TRBJ1-5, with TRBD1 matching 9 bases. J lost 2 bases, V lost 8 bases, and 13 bases had no gene match. The CDR3 consists of 17 residues. CDR1 is MNHEY and CDR2 is SMNVEV in the germline V gene (reference sequence). The CDR3 here is CASRGQGKGWGNQPQHF. The CDR3 region has the DNA TGTGCCAGCCGGGGACAGGGAAAGGGCTGGGGCAATCAGCCCCAGCATTTT.